This entry is about one TCR beta chain. The antigen is unknown. This entry comes from a study of T cell repertoires in cytomegalovirus infection. In the study overall: TCR beta signatures that were public indicated CMV infection and matching HLA type. Points from the study as a whole: What dominated the ex vivo response were HLA-C-restricted CMV-specific TCR beta clonotypes.

Using its own MiXCR run on the reads, TCRdb lists one record per CDR3 protein. The sample shows 680,000 or so distinct CDR3 sequences, 35% of them seen only once. The CDR3 spans 14 residues. V was pared by 3 bases and J by 5 bases, with 12 bases between. CDR1 SEHNR and CDR2 FQNEAQ come from the germline V gene (reference sequence). This receptor was identified in a human donor in good health (CMV status not recorded). Some clones in this sample may be carry-over from other donors' samples. The V and J genes are TRBV7-9 and TRBJ2-3, with a weak D call TRBD2 (6 bases). The sequencing input was PBMCs. The CDR3 bases are TGTGCCAGCAGCTTCGGAAGGGGAGGAGATACGCAGTATTTT. It codes for CASSFGRGGDTQYF.